These 25 T cell receptor beta chains were sequenced from one sample in a study of shared clonotypes between healthy human individuals. This table comes from immunoSEQ multiplex PCR, and its TCRdb copy is limited to in-frame clones, with some not included. The sample gives some 550,000 clones, roughly 97% of which show up once; 0.055% to 0.07% is in the top ten. The sample was naive CD4+ T cells sorted from blood. Subset given: CD45RA+ positively selected. Every receptor here comes from a woman younger than 45 in good health.

This chain uses TRBV14 with TRBJ2-1; the D is unclear. The germline V gene encodes CDR1 SGHDN and CDR2 FVKESK. The CDR3 has 16 residues. V was clipped by 8 bases and J by 0 bases, with 17 bases between them. CDR3 sequence: CASSVGSPYSYNEQFF. CDR3 in DNA: TGTGCCAGCTCCGTGGGGTCACCTTACTCCTACAATGAGCAGTTCTTC.

V usage is TRBV19 and J usage is TRBJ2-7; TRBD1 matches 7 bases. V lost 3 bases, J lost 5 bases, and 7 bases stayed unmatched. This CDR3 contains 14 residues. Per germline, CDR1 LNHDA and CDR2 SQIVND (reference sequence). CDR3 DNA: TGTGCCAGTAGTATCACAGGGGATTCCCACGAGCAGTACTTC. It yields the protein CASSITGDSHEQYF.

The genes are TRBV5-8 and TRBJ2-5; 10 nucleotides match TRBD2. The CDR3 is 16 residues long. CDR1 is SGHTS and CDR2 is YDEGEE in the germline V gene. The V segment lost 4 bases and the J segment 5 bases; nucleotides outside the gene matches: 11. In nucleotides, the CDR3 is TGTGCCAGCAGCCCGGGGACTAGCGCACGGATGGAGACCCAGTACTTC. It translates to CASSPGTSARMETQYF.

The rearrangement uses TRBV28 and TRBJ2-1, with no clear D. Germline V gene data show CDR1 as MDHEN and CDR2 as SYDVKM. Trimming pared 5 bases from V and 4 bases from J, leaving 12 bases between. This CDR3 comprises 14 residues. The CDR3 loop reads CASSRWSGYNEQFF. CDR3 in DNA: TGTGCCAGCAGTCGGTGGAGTGGTTACAATGAGCAGTTCTTC.

The rearrangement links TRBV7-6 to TRBJ2-7; perhaps TRBD2 as D (6 bases). V was pared by 1 base and J by 2 bases, with 9 bases between. Germline loops: CDR1 SGHVS, CDR2 FNYEAQ. The length of the CDR3 is 14 residues. CDR3 protein: CASSLVSGPYEQYF. The CDR3 DNA reads TGTGCCAGCAGCTTAGTTAGCGGACCCTACGAGCAGTACTTC.

The gene calls are TRBV28 and TRBJ2-5, with D perhaps TRBD1 (7 bases). Germline CDR1 MDHEN, CDR2 SYDVKM. The CDR3 spans 13 residues. V was trimmed by 5 bases and J by 7 bases, leaving 14 bases between them. Here the CDR3 reads CASSNHQGGTQYF. The CDR3 nucleotides are TGTGCCAGCAGTAACCACCAGGGGGGGACCCAGTACTTC.

This chain joins TRBV28 and TRBJ1-2; D is undetermined. The CDR3 spans 12 residues. Germline CDR1 MDHEN, CDR2 SYDVKM. Trimming took 5 bases from V and 3 from J, leaving 7 bases between them. The CDR3 region is CASSAYDYGYTF. The CDR3 DNA is TGTGCCAGCAGTGCCTATGACTATGGCTACACCTTC.

This sequence joins TRBV19 and TRBJ1-1; perhaps TRBD1 as D (5 bases). With 9 bases removed from V and 0 bases from J, the gap between germline ends came to 11 bases. Germline CDR1 is LNHDA and CDR2 is SQIVND (reference sequence). The CDR3 spans 13 residues. The CDR3 coding sequence is TGTGCCAGCCGAACGGGACTGAACACTGAAGCTTTCTTT. Its protein product is CASRTGLNTEAFF.

The chain recombines TRBV5-6 with TRBJ2-5, with D tentatively TRBD1 or TRBD2 (5 bases each). The CDR3 runs to 18 residues. CDR1 is SGHDT, CDR2 YYEEEE, per germline. V was trimmed by 2 bases and J by 1 base, leaving 21 bases between them. Written as DNA, the CDR3 is TGTGCCAGCAGCTTCAGTCAGGCCCCACTAGGGGCCCAAGAGACCCAGTACTTC. This encodes CASSFSQAPLGAQETQYF.

This sequence joins TRBV6-4 and TRBJ2-3; no definite D call. CDR1 is MRHNA, CDR2 SNTAGT, per germline. The ends were cut back, 2 bases at V and 0 bases at J, with 9 bases in the middle. This CDR3 has 15 residues. Written as DNA, the CDR3 is TGTGCCAGCAGTGACACCCGCTCCAGCACAGATACGCAGTATTTT. Its protein product is CASSDTRSSTDTQYF.

This clone was observed once. This sequence joins TRBV28 and TRBJ2-7; 9 bases match TRBD1. The germline CDR1 and CDR2 sequences are MDHEN and SYDVKM. The CDR3 spans 14 residues. V gave up 4 bases and J gave up 6 bases; unmatched junction bases: 7. The CDR3 protein is CASSWATGGREQYF. The CDR3 nucleotides are TGTGCCAGCAGTTGGGCGACAGGGGGTCGCGAGCAGTACTTC.

The chain couples TRBV15 to TRBJ1-5, with TRBD1 matching over 8 bases. V was clipped by 5 bases and J by 2 bases; unmatched bases: 5. CDR1 and CDR2 (germline): LNHNV, YYDKDF (reference sequence). The CDR3 runs 15 residues. As DNA, the CDR3 is TGTGCCACCAGCTCAATGGACAGGGGCAATCAGCCCCAGCATTTT. This sequence encodes CATSSMDRGNQPQHF.

The chain recombines TRBV5-4 with TRBJ2-1, with D perhaps matching TRBD1 or TRBD2 (5 bases each). Trimming left V 1 base short and J 9 bases short, with 14 bases between. Germline V CDR1 and CDR2: SGHNT, YYREEE (reference sequence). The CDR3 length is 14 residues. The CDR3 protein is CASSLRDPGAEQFF. CDR3 DNA: TGTGCCAGCAGCTTGCGGGACCCAGGAGCTGAGCAGTTCTTC.

The V and J genes are TRBV10-1 and TRBJ2-3; 10 bases line up with TRBD1. Unmatched junction bases numbered 3, after V lost 5 bases and J lost 4 bases. Germline CDR1 is WNHNN and CDR2 is SYGVQD (reference sequence). This CDR3 spans 14 amino acids. The CDR3 spells CASSYDRGPDTQYF. CDR3 bases: TGCGCCAGCAGTTATGACAGGGGGCCAGATACGCAGTATTTT.

This clone was recorded once. The V and J genes are TRBV6-1 and TRBJ2-7; D might be TRBD1 or TRBD2, each matching 5 bases. Between the trimmed V and J ends, which lost 8 bases and 3 bases, there was a span of 17 bases. The germline V gene has CDR1 MNHNS and CDR2 SASEGT. This CDR3 region has 14 residues. This CDR3 is CASDFRDAFYEQYF. For the CDR3, the DNA is TGTGCCAGCGATTTCCGGGACGCTTTCTACGAGCAGTACTTC.

This clone was detected only once. This chain connects TRBV7-9 to TRBJ2-1, with D hard to call. This CDR3 comprises 15 residues. The V gene lost 5 bases and the J gene lost 0 bases, with 11 bases spanning the gap. Germline-derived CDR1 and CDR2 are SEHNR and FQNEAQ (reference sequence). The CDR3 loop is CASSPTTPSYNEQFF. The CDR3 coding sequence is TGTGCCAGCAGCCCGACGACCCCCTCCTACAATGAGCAGTTCTTC.

This chain connects TRBV28 to TRBJ2-4; D remains ambiguous. Per the germline V gene, CDR1 is MDHEN and CDR2 is SYDVKM. Deletions cut 2 bases from V and 7 bases from J, with 12 bases between. The length of the CDR3 is 14 residues. Here the CDR3 DNA reads TGTGCCAGCAGTTTAAAACCGGCGAGCAACATTCAGTACTTC. This gives the protein CASSLKPASNIQYF.

V and J are TRBV10-3 and TRBJ2-2; D ambiguous. CDR3 size: 16 residues. Germline V gene data show CDR1 as ENHRY and CDR2 as SYGVKD. V was trimmed by 7 bases and J by 0 bases, leaving 15 bases between them. The CDR3 DNA sequence: TGTGCCATCACTAAGGACGGATTCGCGAACACCGGGGAGCTGTTTTTT. Amino acids: CAITKDGFANTGELFF.

This rearrangement joins TRBV21-1 to TRBJ1-5; the table assigns TRBD1, which was not confirmed against the DNA. TRBV21-1 is flagged as a pseudogene. This CDR3 is built from 16 residues. DNA for the CDR3: TGTGCCAGCAGCAAACCTGGGGGACATAGCAATCAGCCCCAGCATTTT. Translating gives CASSKPGGHSNQPQHF.

The chain recombines TRBV6-1 with TRBJ1-4, with TRBD1 identical over 7 bases. Trimming at V came to 4 bases and at J to 4 bases, leaving 9 bases not matched to a gene. The CDR3 has 16 residues. CDR1 and CDR2 from the germline V gene are MNHNS and SASEGT. CDR3 nucleotides: TGTGCCAGCAGTGGGCGGGGGACAGCTTATAATGAAAAACTGTTTTTT. Amino acids: CASSGRGTAYNEKLFF.

The J gene is TRBJ1-1, the V gene TRBV9; TRBD1 aligns across 9 bases. V shed 3 bases, J shed 5 bases, and the junction held 8 bases outside the gene matches. The V gene's germline CDR1 is SGDLS and CDR2 YYNGEE. The CDR3 spans 15 residues. The CDR3 nucleotides are TGTGCCAGCAGCGGAGACAGGGGGTCCGGGACTGAAGCTTTCTTT. It encodes CASSGDRGSGTEAFF. The full variable domain, with the rest looked up from reference TRBV9 and TRBJ1-1, is DSGVTQTPKHLITATGQRVTLRCSPRSGDLSVYWYQQSLDQGLQFLIQYYNGEERAKGNILERFSAQQFPDLHSELNLSSLELGDSALYFCASSGDRGSGTEAFFGQGTRLTVV.

The rearrangement uses TRBV28 and TRBJ2-5; D not resolved. The J call may be mistaken, given a closer DNA end match to TRBJ2-7. Germline lookup yields CDR1 MDHEN and CDR2 SYDVKM. There are 14 residues in the CDR3. DNA of the CDR3: TGTGCCAGCACCCTCGAAGGCCCGCTTGACGAGCAGTACTTC. Translation gives CASTLEGPLDEQYF.

V gene TRBV28 combines with J gene TRBJ1-5; 7 bases agree with TRBD1. Trimming at V came to 9 bases and at J to 4 bases, leaving 6 bases not matched to a gene. Germline assignment: CDR1 MDHEN and CDR2 SYDVKM. The CDR3 is 13 amino acids. CDR3 amino acids: CASRTGTNQPQHF. In nucleotides, the CDR3 is TGTGCCAGTCGGACAGGAACAAATCAGCCCCAGCATTTT.

V gene TRBV4-1 combines with J gene TRBJ2-2; D may be TRBD1 (5 bases). V lost 3 bases and J 6 bases, leaving 23 bases between the germline ends. This CDR3 has 18 amino acids. Germline assignment: CDR1 MGHRA and CDR2 YSYEKL. The CDR3 protein is CASSHPPAQGRPSGELFF. CDR3 coding DNA: TGCGCCAGCAGCCACCCCCCAGCGCAGGGCCGTCCCTCCGGGGAGCTGTTTTTT.

V usage is TRBV18 and J usage is TRBJ2-2; no clear D. The V end lost 4 bases, the J end lost 6 bases, and 6 bases lay between the germline ends. The V gene's germline CDR1 is KGHSH and CDR2 LQKENI. This CDR3 spans 12 amino acids. CDR3: CASSQDAGELFF. CDR3 DNA: TGTGCCAGCTCACAGGATGCCGGGGAGCTGTTTTTT.